The clone carrying this T cell receptor beta chain was seen a few times. Under the authors' procedure: For nucleated cells, counts were estimated from reference gene primer amplification. Method: immunoSEQ multiplex PCR; TCRdb's copy keeps in-frame clones and lacks some. V, J and clone size reflect that table, while D and trimming were determined from the DNA. The table records about 170,000 clones, approximately 90% of them present only once. The data are from a study of blood T cell repertoires in COVID-19. As for the study in general: Samples representing acute and convalescent COVID-19 were sourced from the United States, Italy and Spain. Sample material is recorded as cDNA or gDNA derived from T cells, B-cell-depleted T cells, or PBMCs.

The V segment lost 2 bases and the J segment 7 bases; nucleotides outside the gene matches: 2. The length of the CDR3 is 13 residues. Germline V gene data show CDR1 as SGHTA and CDR2 as FQGNSA. This sequence was found in a man aged 45-65 years who had recovered from COVID-19. The specimen was peripheral blood. V gene TRBV7-2 combines with J gene TRBJ1-1; the match to TRBD1 covers 9 bases. CDR3 in DNA: TGTGCCAGCAGCTTATTGGACAGGGGTGAAGCTTTCTTT. This sequence encodes CASSLLDRGEAFF.